These 26 T cell receptor beta chains originate from one sample sequenced in a study of regulatory T cells in long-lasting Graves disease. The time point: newly diagnosed GD, antithyroid drugs for less than 3 months. Preparation of the TCR library used RNA extracted from PBMCs. Arm-PCR of CDR3 regions and iRepertoire HTBI primers were used to build TCR beta libraries. Using its own MiXCR run on the multiplex PCR reads, TCRdb lists one record per CDR3 protein. The sample carries approximately 400,000 distinct CDR3 sequences, 14% to 15% recorded once. The sample also formed part of further work on T cells in Graves' hyperthyroidism and ophthalmopathy.

The source was peripheral blood mononuclear cells (PBMCs), collected at new diagnosis, from a patient treated with antithyroid drugs. These receptors all stem from a woman aged 25-40 years with Graves disease.

The table lists this clonotype with many counts. V is TRBV13 and J is TRBJ1-2; TRBD1 might be the D (5 bases). Germline lookup yields CDR1 PRHDT and CDR2 FYEKMQ (reference sequence). The CDR3 extends over 13 amino acids. V was pared by 9 bases and J by 4 bases, with 15 bases between. CDR3 region: CARPIPGGYGYTF. In DNA, the CDR3 is TGTGCCAGACCTATCCCTGGGGGCTATGGCTACACCTTC.

This clonotype was counted many times. The V and J genes are TRBV7-2 and TRBJ2-7; 12 bases are shared with TRBD2. This CDR3 is 18 amino acids long. Germline loops: CDR1 SGHTA, CDR2 FQGNSA. J gave up 0 bases and V 2 bases, and 8 bases lay outside the gene matches. CDR3 loop: CASSLYPRTSGNSYEQYF. CDR3 nucleotides: TGTGCCAGCAGCTTATACCCCCGGACTAGCGGGAACTCCTACGAGCAGTACTTC.

This clonotype was seen more than once but under ten times. This may be a read error, as it is one base from a much larger clone. The chain combines TRBV2 with TRBJ2-1; TRBD2 aligns across 8 bases. Germline CDR1 SNHLY, CDR2 FYNNEI. The CDR3 extends over 17 amino acids. V lost 5 bases and J lost 10; bases outside the gene matches: 19. The CDR3 region has the DNA TGTGCCAGCAGTTTACCCATGCAATCTACGGGAGGGTACGAGCAGTTCTTC. Its protein is CASSLPMQSTGGYEQFF.

The chain employs TRBV12-3 or TRBV12-4 and TRBJ2-3, with D hard to call. V lost 6 bases to trimming and J lost 2 bases, with 12 bases between them. The CDR3 is 14 residues long. CDR3 bases: TGTGCCAGCAGAATCGGTGGGAACACAGATACGCAGTATTTT. Translated, it gives CASRIGGNTDTQYF.

The CDR3 DNA reads TGTGCCAGCAATCACAGGGAAACCGGGGAGCTGTTTTTT. It specifies CASNHRETGELFF. The V and J genes are TRBV19 and TRBJ2-2, with a weak D call TRBD1 (6 bases). The V gene lost 9 bases and the J gene lost 5 bases, with 13 bases spanning the gap. Looked up from germline, CDR1 is LNHDA and CDR2 is SQIVND (reference sequence). This CDR3 spans 13 amino acids.

This clonotype appeared many times. The chain uses TRBV4-2 and TRBJ2-7, with 9 bases that match TRBD1. Germline V gene lookup returns CDR1 LGHNA and CDR2 YNFKEQ. The CDR3 consists of 14 residues. The J segment lost 6 bases and the V segment lost 3 bases, leaving 6 bases of the junction unmatched. CDR3 in amino acids: CASSQGQGSGEQYF. The DNA for the CDR3 is TGTGCCAGCAGCCAGGGACAGGGTTCAGGCGAGCAGTACTTC.

A few counts support this clonotype. A much larger clone lies one base from this, so it may be a read error. This chain links TRBV20-1 with TRBJ2-7; the D gene is possibly TRBD1 (6 bases). Germline CDR1 reads DFQATT; CDR2 reads SNEGSKA (reference sequence). This CDR3 has 12 residues. Deletions cut 6 bases from V and 5 bases from J, with 14 bases between. CDR3 nucleotide sequence: TGCAGTGCCGGCAGGGGAAGTAACGAGCAGTACTTC. Its translation is CSAGRGSNEQYF.

The chain recombines TRBV2 with TRBJ1-4, with 9 nucleotides matching TRBD1. The CDR3 runs to 14 residues. Losses at the gene ends were 4 bases for V and 8 bases for J; bases not matched to a gene: 5. CDR1 is SNHLY, CDR2 FYNNEI, per germline. The CDR3 reads CASSVDRGGEKLFF. The CDR3 DNA sequence: TGTGCCAGCAGTGTCGACAGGGGGGGGGAAAAACTGTTTTTT. The full variable domain, with the rest looked up from reference TRBV2 and TRBJ1-4, is EPEVTQTPSHQVTQMGQEVILRCVPISNHLYFYWYRQILGQKVEFLVSFYNNEISEKSEIFDDQFSVERPDGSNFTLKIRSTKLEDSAMYFCASSVDRGGEKLFFGSGTQLSVL.

J is TRBJ2-7 and V is TRBV7-8; D may be TRBD2 (6 bases). The germline gives CDR1 SGHVS, CDR2 FQNEAQ. V was pared by 2 bases and J by 8 bases, with 22 bases between. This CDR3 is built from 16 residues. CDR3 residues: CASSLKSEGPSAQQYF. The CDR3 DNA follows: TGTGCCAGCAGCTTAAAGTCGGAGGGACCTTCGGCGCAGCAGTACTTC.

This clonotype came up many times. This rearrangement joins TRBV2 to TRBJ2-1, with D possibly being TRBD2 (6 bases). V was cut by 6 bases and J by 6 bases, with 15 bases left in between. The CDR3 length is 14 residues. Germline CDR1 is SNHLY and CDR2 is FYNNEI. The CDR3 region has the DNA TGTGCCAGCAGGGCGGGGCCCCCCCCCAATGAGCAGTTCTTC. Amino acid sequence: CASRAGPPPNEQFF.

The V and J genes are TRBV2 and TRBJ1-3, with D possibly TRBD1 on 5 matching bases. The CDR3 loop spans 16 amino acids. The germline gives CDR1 SNHLY, CDR2 FYNNEI. Between the trimmed V and J ends, which lost 5 bases and 0 bases, there was a span of 14 bases. CDR3 nucleotides: TGTGCCAGCAGTACAGGAGGGACCAACTCTGGAAACACCATATATTTT. Translation gives CASSTGGTNSGNTIYF.

This rearrangement joins TRBV19 to TRBJ2-2; D may be TRBD2 (6 bases). Trimming removed 7 bases at V and 5 bases at J, with 11 bases between. The germline V gene has CDR1 LNHDA and CDR2 SQIVND (reference sequence). This CDR3 has 13 residues. The CDR3 sequence is CASIAVDTGELFF. The DNA of the CDR3 is TGTGCCAGTATAGCGGTGGATACCGGGGAGCTGTTTTTT.

The CDR3 here is CAWSVLRVAKNIQYF. CDR3 bases: TGTGCCTGGAGTGTGTTAAGGGTAGCCAAAAACATTCAGTACTTC. The rearrangement uses TRBV30 and TRBJ2-4; D call uncertain. The length of the CDR3 is 15 residues. Germline values: CDR1 GTSNPN, CDR2 SVGIG (reference sequence). The V end was cut by 0 bases, the J end by 0 bases, with 9 bases between.

In this sample, this clonotype turned up a few times. The chain couples TRBV29-1 to TRBJ2-3; 13 bases are a match to TRBD2. In germline, CDR1 is SQVTM, CDR2 ANQGSEA. Trimming removed 6 bases from V and 6 bases from J; junction bases left unmatched: 15. CDR3 length: 17 residues. In nucleotides, the CDR3 is TGCAGCGTGACCGATTTTAGGGGACTAGCGGGAATCGATACGCAGTATTTT. Amino acids: CSVTDFRGLAGIDTQYF.

This clonotype was detected many times. This chain uses TRBV9 with TRBJ2-7; TRBD2 agrees at 12 bases. This CDR3 comprises 15 residues. The V and J ends lost 4 bases and 6 bases, in that order; junction bases with no gene match: 8. Germline CDR1 and CDR2: SGDLS and YYNGEE. CDR3 protein: CASSPSGRASSEQYF. CDR3 nucleotides: TGTGCCAGCAGCCCTAGCGGGAGGGCTTCGTCCGAGCAGTACTTC.

This clonotype has more than one count but fewer than ten. The V call is TRBV5-1, the J call TRBJ1-1, with 7 bases lining up with TRBD1. Unmatched junction bases numbered 6, after V lost 4 bases and J lost 0 bases. The germline V gene has CDR1 SGHRS and CDR2 YFSETQ. The CDR3 is 15 residues long. CDR3 loop: CASSAGDRLNTEAFF. The CDR3 bases are TGCGCCAGCAGCGCGGGGGACAGATTGAACACTGAAGCTTTCTTT.

V and J are TRBV9 and TRBJ1-4; a possible D gene is TRBD1 (5 bases). Between the trimmed V and J ends, which lost 4 bases and 0 bases, there was a span of 13 bases. Germline CDR1 and CDR2: SGDLS and YYNGEE. The CDR3 sequence is 16 residues long. CDR3 sequence reads: CASSREGRATNEKLFF. DNA of the CDR3: TGTGCCAGCAGCAGAGAGGGACGAGCAACTAATGAAAAACTGTTTTTT.

This clonotype was counted many times. The chain employs TRBV30 and TRBJ1-3; D is unresolved. The CDR3 totals 10 residues. Germline CDR1 reads GTSNPN; CDR2 reads SVGIG (reference sequence). Trimming took 6 bases from V and 5 from J, leaving 5 bases between them. The CDR3 region is CACVRNTIYF. The DNA for the CDR3 is TGTGCCTGTGTGAGAAACACCATATATTTT.

This clonotype was seen ten or more times. This chain links TRBV7-9 with TRBJ2-1, with TRBD2 matching over 9 bases. Germline V gives CDR1 SEHNR, CDR2 FQNEAQ (reference sequence). Germline trimming cut 5 bases from V and 0 bases from J; bases unmatched to any gene: 5. This CDR3 is built from 16 residues. The CDR3 here is CASSRLAGSSYNEQFF. The CDR3 region has the DNA TGTGCCAGCAGCCGCCTAGCGGGGAGCTCCTACAATGAGCAGTTCTTC.

The chain links TRBV29-1 to TRBJ2-7, with 9 positions matching TRBD2. Germline V gene data show CDR1 as SQVTM and CDR2 as ANQGSEA. V gave up 6 bases and J gave up 4 bases; unmatched junction bases: 13. The CDR3 runs to 15 residues. CDR3 residues: CSVRGLAGSRYEQYF. In DNA form, the CDR3 reads TGCAGCGTCCGGGGGCTAGCGGGGAGTCGATACGAGCAGTACTTC.

This clonotype was observed at least ten times. This chain joins TRBV18 and TRBJ1-1; D is possibly TRBD1 (5 bases). The length of the CDR3 is 13 residues. Trimming took off 0 bases at V and 4 bases at J, with 6 bases between the two ends. From germline, CDR1 is KGHSH and CDR2 LQKENI. CDR3: CASSPPRVTEAFF. In nucleotides, the CDR3 is TGTGCCAGCTCACCACCCAGGGTCACTGAAGCTTTCTTT.

This clonotype has at least ten counts. This rearrangement joins TRBV20-1 to TRBJ2-1; 10 nucleotides match TRBD2. The CDR3 extends over 14 amino acids. Germline V gene lookup returns CDR1 DFQATT and CDR2 SNEGSKA (reference sequence). The junction had 2 bases not matched to a gene; V was cut back by 3 bases and J by 3 bases. The DNA for the CDR3 is TGCAGTGCTAGTTGGACTAGCGGCTACAATGAGCAGTTCTTC. Translating it yields CSASWTSGYNEQFF.

The rearrangement links TRBV20-1 to TRBJ2-7, with D possibly being TRBD2 (6 bases). The germline V and J ends were trimmed by 1 base and 6 bases, with 13 bases remaining between them. The CDR3 runs to 13 residues. Germline values: CDR1 DFQATT, CDR2 SNEGSKA (reference sequence). CDR3: CSARGIGGIEQYF. The CDR3 region has the DNA TGCAGTGCTAGAGGAATCGGGGGTATCGAGCAGTACTTC.

This clonotype was seen at least ten times. Here the CDR3 reads CSARDSSASRANSPLHF. Here the CDR3 DNA reads TGCAGTGCTAGAGATAGCTCAGCCTCAAGGGCGAATTCACCCCTCCACTTT. V usage is TRBV20-1 and J usage is TRBJ1-6; no firm D call. The germline V gene has CDR1 DFQATT and CDR2 SNEGSKA (reference sequence). The CDR3 extends over 17 amino acids. V was shortened by 0 bases and J by 7 bases, with 19 bases between the two germline ends.

The rearrangement joins TRBV24-1 to TRBJ2-2; TRBD1 might be the D (5 bases). The CDR3 has 16 residues. Deletions cut 0 bases from V and 5 bases from J, with 12 bases between. CDR1 and CDR2 (germline): KGHDR, SFDVKD. The DNA for the CDR3 is TGTGCCACCAGTGATTTGATCGTTGGACAAACCGGGGAGCTGTTTTTT. This encodes CATSDLIVGQTGELFF.

This chain links TRBV24-1 with TRBJ2-7, with D possibly TRBD2 on 6 matching bases. The CDR3 extends over 14 amino acids. Germline lookup yields CDR1 KGHDR and CDR2 SFDVKD. V was pared by 5 bases and J by 7 bases, with 17 bases between. CDR3 in amino acids: CATSVAGGGAEQYF. As DNA, the CDR3 is TGTGCCACCAGTGTGGCGGGCGGCGGGGCGGAGCAGTACTTC.